This T cell receptor beta chain was identified in a study of blood T cells in healthy people across ages. The germline V gene has CDR1 SNHLY and CDR2 FYNNEI. The J segment lost 6 bases and the V segment lost 11 bases, leaving 13 bases of the junction unmatched. CDR3 length: 15 amino acids. Study-wide findings and caveats: The study could not conclusively compare naive and antigen-experienced cells, given its unsorted PBMCs. It was not known whether donors were CMV positive (a possible confounder of expanded clonotype changes).

Points on this clonotype: Its antigen remains unknown.

The authors ran a second PCR of roughly 6 to 11 cycles using a sample-barcoded 5' primer and a J-beta primer mix. A 12-random-nucleotide template-switch adaptor tagged each cDNA molecule. MiXCR, applied by TCRdb to the 5' RACE reads, yields one record per CDR3 protein. The sample lists 600,000 to 850,000 distinct CDR3 sequences; around 46% were seen once. This TCR derives from a woman in her fifties or sixties in good health. The chain uses TRBV2 and TRBJ2-1; 10 bases align to TRBD2. The source material was blood. This CDR3 reads CAHQRSSGRSNEQFF. The CDR3 DNA reads as TGTGCCCACCAGAGGAGTAGCGGGAGGAGCAATGAGCAGTTCTTC.